This TCR beta chain is drawn from a study of T cells after yellow fever vaccination. The overall study: When fractions had low cell numbers, they were prepared with SMART-Seq v4 Ultra Low Input.

TCRdb used MiXCR to reprocess the 5' RACE reads, holding one entry per CDR3 protein. Among approximately 450,000 distinct CDR3 sequences listed, roughly 20% were seen once. With regard to this clonotype: The antigen remains undetermined.

CDR3 length: 15 amino acids. V was clipped by 0 bases and J by 6 bases, with 15 bases between them. The V gene's germline CDR1 is MGHRA and CDR2 YSYEKL. Notes on the study in general: Across the CD4 and CD8 compartments, a small share of clonotypes was present in both. Most primary-vaccination clones recurred post-booster (around 95% CD4, just over 85% CD8).

The source was PBMCs, collected before the yellow fever booster vaccination. This chain uses TRBV4-1 with TRBJ2-7; D assignment may be TRBD1 or TRBD2 (5 bases each). This sequence originates from a man aged 18-30 years who received the YFV17D yellow fever vaccine. The CDR3: CASSQEGRKGSEQYF. For the CDR3, the DNA is TGCGCCAGCAGCCAAGAGGGGAGAAAGGGGAGCGAGCAGTACTTC.